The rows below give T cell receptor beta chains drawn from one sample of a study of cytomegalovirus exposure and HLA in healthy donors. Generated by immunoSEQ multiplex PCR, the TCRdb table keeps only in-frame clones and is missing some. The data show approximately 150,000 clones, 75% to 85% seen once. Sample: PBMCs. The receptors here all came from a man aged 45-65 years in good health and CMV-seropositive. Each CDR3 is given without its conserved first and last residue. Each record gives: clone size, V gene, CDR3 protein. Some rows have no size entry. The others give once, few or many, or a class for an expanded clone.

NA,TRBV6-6,ASSDIDEQY
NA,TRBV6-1,ASSAKPRDSENTEAF
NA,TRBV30,AWFRTGSGNTIY
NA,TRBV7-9,SSSLGQSNTEAF
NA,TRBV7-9,ASSLNRDPTNYGYT
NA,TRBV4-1,ASSPRGVRETQY
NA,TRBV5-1,ASSLSTGGTDTQY
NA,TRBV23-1,ASSQGGRGGPGETQY
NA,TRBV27,ASSHSNQPQH
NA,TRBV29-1,SVEGDRGTGELF
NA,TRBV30,AWSVRSTSGTNEQF
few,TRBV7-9,ASSGRVLKLYYCNQPQH
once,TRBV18,ASSPGGTRAGEQY
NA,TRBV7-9,ASSLWDRTYEQY
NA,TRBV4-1,ASSQDRGIYGYT
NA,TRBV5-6,ASSSGLTYEQY
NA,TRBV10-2,ASREREGLLVYEQY
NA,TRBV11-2,ASSLDRGYYGYT
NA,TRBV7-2,ASSLAATYNEQF
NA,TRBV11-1,ASSFGSGRSYEQY
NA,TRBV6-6,ASSYSWGREWNEQF
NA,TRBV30,AWNRPLPGLAGGNEQF
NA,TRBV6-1,ASSEAGGRSGETQY
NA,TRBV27,ASSLSGSGFYEQY
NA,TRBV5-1,ASSLASVNEQF
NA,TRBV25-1,ASSEPPDRGFQETQY
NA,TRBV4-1,ASSTTSAQTSFVGEQF
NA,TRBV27,AAPPHRHNEQF
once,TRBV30,ASGTTDTQY
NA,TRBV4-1,ASSQDTSGRSTGELF
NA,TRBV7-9,ASSFMASGSDEQF